Included here is one T cell receptor (beta chain) sequence, with context. The clone's antigen remains unknown. Per-base qualities were not stored, and no clone one base away is much larger. The sample is drawn from a study of shared clonotypes between healthy human individuals (dated by TCRdb to 2019 to 2021). For context, the study as a whole: The cohort included three men and two women between 18 and 49 years of age. Per donor, three plates each were used for CD4 naive and CD4 memory, two for CD8 naive, and one for CD8 memory. The study deeply sequenced blood TCR repertoires of about 5 healthy adults to estimate repertoire size and the extent of clonotype sharing between individuals. To increase sequencing depth and limit assay-specific biases, TCR repertoire library preparation and sequencing were carried out by different laboratories using diverse techniques. Leukapheresis yielded between about 0.94 and 10 billion PBMCs per donor. What the research found in general, with its limitations: Based on pairwise subsampling, the degree of clonotype sharing among donors was expected to be affected by sequencing depth. Estimated clonotype richness was generally larger for naive than for memory subsets. Only blood was sampled, and tissue TCR repertoires likely differ from those in blood. Approximately 5% of naive CD4, roughly 3.5% of naive CD8, approximately 2% of memory CD4, and roughly 0.4% of memory CD8 clonotypes were shared across several donors. Compared with non-shared clonotypes, the clonotypes found in all four sorted-subset donors had higher generation probabilities. Rarefaction of sorted-subset datasets indicated incomplete sequencing despite the large sequencing depth. Because the study included a small number of donors, the genetic and exposure-history diversity represented was limited.

CDR3 length: 15 amino acids, cysteine to phenylalanine. Only CDR3 DNA remains: 45 bases, in frame from the first base. The germline V gene supplies CDR1 MNHEY and CDR2 SVGAGI. Compared with germline, V lacks 6 bases and J lacks 7 bases; bases without a gene match: 13. Healthy HIV-negative adults with no recently reported acute infections or vaccinations were included as donors. Every donor was a Caucasian adult residing in Nashville, Tennessee, USA. CD8 memory samples consisted of magnetically selected CD45RO+ cells combined with CCR7-negative CD45RA+ effector memory (TemRA) cells. After blood collection by leukapheresis, PBMCs were isolated using Ficoll-Histopaque density gradient centrifugation and then cryopreserved in the vapor phase of liquid nitrogen. Purity and quantity of every magnetically sorted T cell population were checked by analytical flow cytometry. Each sorted fraction had its genomic DNA isolated and then quantified by UV absorbance on a Nanodrop 2000c.

Using the deep immunoSEQ assay, TCR CDR3 regions were amplified from genomic DNA by multiplex PCR. Extracted genomic DNA from each cell subset was spread evenly across all wells of several immunoSEQ 96-well plates, with each plate serving as a replicate. Each replicate PCR for sorted subsets received 200 ng genomic DNA, equal to roughly 29,000 T cell genomes. Purified libraries were measured with a Qubit 3.0 fluorometer, size-checked on a Bioanalyzer 2100, and measured again with the KAPA Library Quantification kit. Each immunoSEQ 96-well plate was sequenced on its own single-read 150-cycle Illumina NextSeq 550 flow cell. The study's processing was this. Because the immunoSEQ output held only junctional sequences and lacked quality scores, the filtering could not match the filtering applied to full-length reads. To assign V/J genes and CDR3, sequences were annotated against IMGT germline references using PyIR, a Python wrapper for IgBLAST v1.9. Any read was removed if the V/J assignment was weak (E-value above 1e-6), the CDR3 was missing, or the read contained stop codons, out-of-frame junctions, or ambiguous translated residues. V3J clonotypes were defined as sequences sharing the same inferred V gene, J gene, and CDR3 amino acid sequence. Percentage overlap between repertoires was computed as shared unique clonotypes divided by the size of the smaller repertoire. Richness of each repertoire was evaluated using RTK rarefaction, the Chao1 estimator, and Recon v2.1 estimates of unobserved clonotypes. Generation probabilities were computed with OLGA for all TCRbeta clonotypes obtained by the gDNA method from a handful of donors. TCRdb took this table from immuneACCESS and kept in-frame rearrangements with V and J called. Such tables lack part of the clones; where checked against another copy, unresolved V genes explain under half of the gap, and the rest is unexplained. That table supplies the V and J calls and clone size; D and trimming were determined from the DNA. A total of 650,000 to 700,000 clones appear in this sample, 90% of them only once. The top ten hold about 33% of the sample.

The sequencing sample was made of memory CD8+ T cells from PBMCs. Sample cell subset or site, as interpreted from the label and publication: CD45RO+ cells pooled with CCR7-negative TemRA cells. Rearrangement joined TRBV6-5 to TRBJ2-5; 8 of the junction bases match TRBD1. The TCR comes from a man younger than 35 in good health. Some clones in this sample may be carry-over from other donors' samples. The CDR3 amino acid sequence is: CASSQGQGPVSTQYF. The sequence in DNA is TGTGCCAGCAGCCAAGGACAGGGTCCTGTTTCGACCCAGTACTTC.